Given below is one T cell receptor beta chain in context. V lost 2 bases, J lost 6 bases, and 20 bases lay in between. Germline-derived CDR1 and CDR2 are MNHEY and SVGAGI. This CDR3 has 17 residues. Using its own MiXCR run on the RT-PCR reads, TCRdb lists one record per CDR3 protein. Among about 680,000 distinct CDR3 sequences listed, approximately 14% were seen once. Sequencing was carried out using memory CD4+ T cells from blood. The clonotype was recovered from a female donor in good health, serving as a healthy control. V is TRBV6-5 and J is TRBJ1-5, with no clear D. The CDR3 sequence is CASSYGGSGPPGQPQHF. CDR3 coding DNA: TGTGCCAGCAGTTACGGCGGGAGCGGGCCTCCTGGTCAGCCCCAGCATTTT.